This T cell receptor beta chain is from a study of beta chain features in type 1 diabetes. Overall study findings and caveats: There was a moderate but significant shortening of TCRB CDR3s in all four CD4+ subsets of Type 1 diabetes patients.

All of the isolated RNA was reverse transcribed, so expressed TCRB transcripts were sequenced. This table comes from immunoSEQ multiplex PCR, and its TCRdb copy is limited to in-frame clones, with some not included. The table lists 95,000 to 150,000 clones, approximately 16% of them singletons, with about 2.1% in the top ten. Germline CDR1 GTSNPN, CDR2 SVGIG (reference sequence). This CDR3 spans 14 amino acids. V gave up 4 bases and J gave up 7 bases; unmatched junction bases: 8. For this clone: The antigen remains unidentified.

The V and J genes are TRBV30 and TRBJ1-5, with TRBD1 matching 9 bases. The sequence was collected from a man aged 25-45 years with type 1 diabetes. Sample: central memory CD4+ T cells from blood. In DNA, the CDR3 is TGTGCCTGGACTACACAGGGGGCCGGGCAGCCCCAGCATTTT. Protein product: CAWTTQGAGQPQHF.